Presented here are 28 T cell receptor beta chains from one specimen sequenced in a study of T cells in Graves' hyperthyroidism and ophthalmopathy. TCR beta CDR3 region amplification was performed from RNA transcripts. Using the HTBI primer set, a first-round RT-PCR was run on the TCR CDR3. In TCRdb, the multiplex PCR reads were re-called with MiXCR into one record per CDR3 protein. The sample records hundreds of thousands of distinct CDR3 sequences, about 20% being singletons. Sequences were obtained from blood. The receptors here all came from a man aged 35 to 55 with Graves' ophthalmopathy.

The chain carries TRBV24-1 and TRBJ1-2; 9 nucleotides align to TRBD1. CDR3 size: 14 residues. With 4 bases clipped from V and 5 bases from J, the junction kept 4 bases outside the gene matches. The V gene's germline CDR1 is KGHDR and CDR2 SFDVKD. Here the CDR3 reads CATSETGGGYGYTF. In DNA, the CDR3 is TGTGCCACCAGTGAAACAGGGGGCGGATATGGCTACACCTTC.

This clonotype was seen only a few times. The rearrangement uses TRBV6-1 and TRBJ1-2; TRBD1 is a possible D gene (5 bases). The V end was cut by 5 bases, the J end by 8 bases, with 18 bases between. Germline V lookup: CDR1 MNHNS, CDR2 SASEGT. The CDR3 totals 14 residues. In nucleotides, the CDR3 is TGTGCCAGCAGTCTGAGGGGAAAGATGGGCGGCTACACCTTC. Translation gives CASSLRGKMGGYTF.

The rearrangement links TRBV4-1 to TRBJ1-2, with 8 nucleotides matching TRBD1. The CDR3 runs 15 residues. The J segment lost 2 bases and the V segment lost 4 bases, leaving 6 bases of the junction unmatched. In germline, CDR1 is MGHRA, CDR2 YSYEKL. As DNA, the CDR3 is TGCGCCAGCAGCCGCCCGACAGGGGCCAACTATGGCTACACCTTC. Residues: CASSRPTGANYGYTF.

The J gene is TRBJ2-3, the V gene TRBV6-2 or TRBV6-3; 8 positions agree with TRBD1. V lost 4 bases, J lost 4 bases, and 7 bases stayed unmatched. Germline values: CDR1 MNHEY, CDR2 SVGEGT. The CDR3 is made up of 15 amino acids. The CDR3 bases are TGTGCCAGCAGTTCAGGACAGGGACGGCCAGATACGCAGTATTTT. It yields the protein CASSSGQGRPDTQYF.

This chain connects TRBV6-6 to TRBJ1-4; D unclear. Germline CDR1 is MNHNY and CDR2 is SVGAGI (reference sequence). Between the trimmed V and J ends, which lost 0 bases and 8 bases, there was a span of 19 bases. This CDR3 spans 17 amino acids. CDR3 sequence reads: CASSYSISRVREEKLFF. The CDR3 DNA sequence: TGTGCCAGCAGTTACTCGATTTCCCGGGTCCGGGAGGAAAAACTGTTTTTT.

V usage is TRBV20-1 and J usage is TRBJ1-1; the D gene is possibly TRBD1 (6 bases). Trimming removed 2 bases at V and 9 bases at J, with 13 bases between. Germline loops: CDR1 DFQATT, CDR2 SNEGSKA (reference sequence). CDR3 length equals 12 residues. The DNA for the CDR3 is TGCAGTGCTAGACAGGGGTTATTCCAAGCTTTCTTT. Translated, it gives CSARQGLFQAFF.

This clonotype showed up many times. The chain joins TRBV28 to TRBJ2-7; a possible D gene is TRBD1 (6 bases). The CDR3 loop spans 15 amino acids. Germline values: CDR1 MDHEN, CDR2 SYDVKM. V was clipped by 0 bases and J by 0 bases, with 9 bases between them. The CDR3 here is CASSLWQGTSYEQYF. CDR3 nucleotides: TGTGCCAGCAGTTTATGGCAGGGGACCTCCTACGAGCAGTACTTC.

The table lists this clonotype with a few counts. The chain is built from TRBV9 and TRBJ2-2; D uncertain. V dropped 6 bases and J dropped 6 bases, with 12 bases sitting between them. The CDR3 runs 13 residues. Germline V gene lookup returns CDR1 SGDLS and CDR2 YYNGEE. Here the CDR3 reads CASTNKAAGELFF. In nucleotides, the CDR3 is TGTGCCAGCACCAACAAGGCGGCCGGGGAGCTGTTTTTT.

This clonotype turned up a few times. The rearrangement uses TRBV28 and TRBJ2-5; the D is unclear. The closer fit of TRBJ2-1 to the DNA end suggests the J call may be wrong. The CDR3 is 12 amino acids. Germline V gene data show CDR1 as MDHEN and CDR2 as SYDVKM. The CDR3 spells CASSLYIWAQFF. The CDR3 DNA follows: TGTGCCAGCAGTTTATACATCTGGGCCCAGTTCTTC.

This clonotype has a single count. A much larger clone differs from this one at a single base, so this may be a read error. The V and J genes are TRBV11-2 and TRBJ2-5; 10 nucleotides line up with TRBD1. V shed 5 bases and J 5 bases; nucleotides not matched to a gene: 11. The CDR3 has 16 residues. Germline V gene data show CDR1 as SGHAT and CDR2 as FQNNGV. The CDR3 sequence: CASSPARDRGPETQYF. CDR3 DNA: TGTGCCAGCAGCCCTGCTCGGGACAGGGGCCCTGAGACCCAGTACTTC.

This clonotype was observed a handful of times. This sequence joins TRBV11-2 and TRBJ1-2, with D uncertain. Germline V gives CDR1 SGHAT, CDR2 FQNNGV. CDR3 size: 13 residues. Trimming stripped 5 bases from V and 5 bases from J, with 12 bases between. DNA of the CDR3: TGTGCCAGCAGCCCCCGTAGTAGATATGGCTACACCTTC. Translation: CASSPRSRYGYTF.

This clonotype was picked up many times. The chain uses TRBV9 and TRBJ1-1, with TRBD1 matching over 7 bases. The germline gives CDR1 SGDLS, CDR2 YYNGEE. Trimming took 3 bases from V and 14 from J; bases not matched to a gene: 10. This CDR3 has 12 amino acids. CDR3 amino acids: CASSAQGQALFF. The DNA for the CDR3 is TGTGCCAGCAGCGCCCAAGGACAGGCCCTGTTCTTT.

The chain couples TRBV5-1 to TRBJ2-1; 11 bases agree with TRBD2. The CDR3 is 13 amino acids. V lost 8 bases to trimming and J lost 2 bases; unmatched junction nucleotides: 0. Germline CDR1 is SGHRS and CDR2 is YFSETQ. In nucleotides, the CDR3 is TGCGCCAGTAGCGGGAGGGCCTACAATGAGCAGTTCTTC. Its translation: CASSGRAYNEQFF.

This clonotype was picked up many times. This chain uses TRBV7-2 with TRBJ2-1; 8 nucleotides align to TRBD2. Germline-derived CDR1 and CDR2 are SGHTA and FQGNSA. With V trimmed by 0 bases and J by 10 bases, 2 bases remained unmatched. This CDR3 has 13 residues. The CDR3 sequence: CASSLATSVEQFF. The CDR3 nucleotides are TGTGCCAGCAGCTTAGCGACTAGCGTGGAGCAGTTCTTC.

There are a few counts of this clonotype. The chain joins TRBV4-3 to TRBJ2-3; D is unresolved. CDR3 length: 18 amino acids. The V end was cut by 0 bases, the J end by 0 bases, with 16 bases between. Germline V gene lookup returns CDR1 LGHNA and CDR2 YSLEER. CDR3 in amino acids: CASSQDFKGYSSTDTQYF. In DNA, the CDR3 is TGCGCCAGCAGCCAAGATTTTAAGGGATACTCTAGCACAGATACGCAGTATTTT.

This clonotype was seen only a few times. The CDR3 nucleotides read TGTGCCACCGCTGGGACAGGGGCCTACGAGCAGTACTTC. Amino acids: CATAGTGAYEQYF. The rearrangement joins TRBV24-1 to TRBJ2-7; 10 bases are shared with TRBD1. Germline V gene sequence: CDR1 KGHDR, CDR2 SFDVKD. J was trimmed by 2 bases and V by 9 bases; bases with no gene match: 3. The CDR3 sequence is 13 residues long.

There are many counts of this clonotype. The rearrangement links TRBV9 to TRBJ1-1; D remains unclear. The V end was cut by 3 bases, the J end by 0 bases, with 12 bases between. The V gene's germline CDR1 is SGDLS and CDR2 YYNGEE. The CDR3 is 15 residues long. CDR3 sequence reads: CASSGGRNLNTEAFF. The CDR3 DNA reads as TGTGCCAGCAGCGGAGGGCGGAACTTGAACACTGAAGCTTTCTTT.

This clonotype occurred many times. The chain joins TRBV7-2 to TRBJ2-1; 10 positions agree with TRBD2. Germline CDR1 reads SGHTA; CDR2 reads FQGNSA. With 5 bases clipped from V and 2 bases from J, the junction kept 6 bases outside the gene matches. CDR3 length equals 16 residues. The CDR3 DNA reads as TGTGCCAGCAGCCCAGATCTAGCGGGGGCCTACAATGAGCAGTTCTTC. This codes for CASSPDLAGAYNEQFF.

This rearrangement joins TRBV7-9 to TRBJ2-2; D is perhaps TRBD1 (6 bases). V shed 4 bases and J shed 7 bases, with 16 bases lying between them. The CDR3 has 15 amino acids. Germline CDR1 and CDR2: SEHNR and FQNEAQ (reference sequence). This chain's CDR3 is CASSSGAREGGELFF. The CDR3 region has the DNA TGTGCCAGCAGCTCAGGGGCGCGAGAAGGCGGGGAGCTGTTTTTT.

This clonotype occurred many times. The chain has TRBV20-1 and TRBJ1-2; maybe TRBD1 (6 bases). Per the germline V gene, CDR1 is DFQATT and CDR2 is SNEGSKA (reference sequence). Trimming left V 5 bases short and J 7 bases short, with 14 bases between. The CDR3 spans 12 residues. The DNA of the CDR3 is TGCAGTGCTGTACAGGGCGAGTCTGGCTACACCTTC. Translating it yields CSAVQGESGYTF.

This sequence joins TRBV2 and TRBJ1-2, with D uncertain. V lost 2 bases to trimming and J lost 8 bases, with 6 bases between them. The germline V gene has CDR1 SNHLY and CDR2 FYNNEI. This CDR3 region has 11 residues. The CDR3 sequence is CASSEWGGYTF. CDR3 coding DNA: TGTGCCAGCAGTGAATGGGGAGGCTACACCTTC.

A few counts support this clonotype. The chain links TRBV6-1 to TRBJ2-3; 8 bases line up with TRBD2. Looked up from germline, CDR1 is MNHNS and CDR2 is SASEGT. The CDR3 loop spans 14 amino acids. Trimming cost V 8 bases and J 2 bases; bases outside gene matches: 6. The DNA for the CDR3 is TGTGCCAGCCGGGGGGGACCCCTCACAGATACGCAGTATTTT. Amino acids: CASRGGPLTDTQYF.

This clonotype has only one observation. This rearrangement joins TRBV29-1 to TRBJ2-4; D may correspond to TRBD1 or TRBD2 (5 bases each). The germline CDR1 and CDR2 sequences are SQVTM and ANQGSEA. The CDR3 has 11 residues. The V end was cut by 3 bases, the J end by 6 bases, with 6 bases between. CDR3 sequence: CSVERGNIQYF. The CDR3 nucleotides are TGCAGCGTTGAGAGGGGAAACATTCAGTACTTC.

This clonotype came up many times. As DNA, the CDR3 is TGTGCCTGGAGTGGGGGGGGGACAGACTATGGCTACACCTTC. Protein: CAWSGGGTDYGYTF. The V gene is TRBV30, the J gene TRBJ1-2; TRBD1 matches 7 bases. Germline V gene sequence: CDR1 GTSNPN, CDR2 SVGIG (reference sequence). Trimming at V came to 1 base and at J to 3 bases, leaving 5 bases not matched to a gene. This CDR3 is 14 amino acids long.

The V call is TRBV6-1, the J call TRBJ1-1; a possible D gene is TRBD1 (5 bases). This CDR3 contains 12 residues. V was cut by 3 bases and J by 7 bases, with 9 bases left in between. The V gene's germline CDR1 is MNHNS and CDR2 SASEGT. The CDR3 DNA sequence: TGTGCCAGCAGTGACAGGGCCGGTGAAGCTTTCTTT. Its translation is CASSDRAGEAFF.

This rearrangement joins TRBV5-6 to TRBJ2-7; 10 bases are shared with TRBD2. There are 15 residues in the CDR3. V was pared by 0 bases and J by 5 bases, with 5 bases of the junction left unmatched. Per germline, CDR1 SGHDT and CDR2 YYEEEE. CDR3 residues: CASSLAGAGGDEQYF. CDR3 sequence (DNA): TGTGCCAGCAGCTTGGCCGGAGCGGGAGGGGACGAGCAGTACTTC. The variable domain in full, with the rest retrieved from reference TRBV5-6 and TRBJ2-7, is DAGVTQSPTHLIKTRGQQVTLRCSPKSGHDTVSWYQQALGQGPQFIFQYYEEEERQRGNFPDRFSGHQFPNYSSELNVNALLLGDSALYLCASSLAGAGGDEQYFGPGTRLTVT.

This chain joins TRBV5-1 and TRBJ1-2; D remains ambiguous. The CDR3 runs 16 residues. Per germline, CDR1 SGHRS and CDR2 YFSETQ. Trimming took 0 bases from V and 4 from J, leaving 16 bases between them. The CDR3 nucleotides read TGCGCCAGCAGCTTGGCTTCGGGCCTTGTTGTCTATGGCTACACCTTC. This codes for CASSLASGLVVYGYTF.

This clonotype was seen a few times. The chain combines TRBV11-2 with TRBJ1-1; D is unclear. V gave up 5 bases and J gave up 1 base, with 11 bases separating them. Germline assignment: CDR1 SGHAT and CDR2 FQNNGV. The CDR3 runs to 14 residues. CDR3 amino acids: CASSPSHANTEAFF. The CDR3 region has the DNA TGTGCCAGCAGCCCCTCCCACGCGAACACTGAAGCTTTCTTT.